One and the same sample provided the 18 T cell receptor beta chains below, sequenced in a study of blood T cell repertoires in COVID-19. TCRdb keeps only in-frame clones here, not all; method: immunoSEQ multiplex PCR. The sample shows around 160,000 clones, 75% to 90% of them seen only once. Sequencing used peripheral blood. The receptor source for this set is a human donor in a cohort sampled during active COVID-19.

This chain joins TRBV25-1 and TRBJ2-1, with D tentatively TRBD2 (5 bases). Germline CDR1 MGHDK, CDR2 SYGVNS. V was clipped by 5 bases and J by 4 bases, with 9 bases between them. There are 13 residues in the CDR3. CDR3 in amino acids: CASSYKRYNEQFF. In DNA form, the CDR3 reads TGTGCCAGCAGTTATAAGCGGTACAATGAGCAGTTCTTC.

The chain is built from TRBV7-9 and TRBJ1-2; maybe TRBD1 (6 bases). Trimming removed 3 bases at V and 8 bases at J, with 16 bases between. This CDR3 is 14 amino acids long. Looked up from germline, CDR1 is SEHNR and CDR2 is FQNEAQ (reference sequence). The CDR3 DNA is TGTGCCAGCAGCTTCGGACAGAACTTAGGGGGCTACACCTTC. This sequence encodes CASSFGQNLGGYTF. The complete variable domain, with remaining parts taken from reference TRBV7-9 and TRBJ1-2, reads DTGVSQNPRHKITKRGQNVTFRCDPISEHNRLYWYRQTLGQGPEFLTYFQNEAQLEKSRLLSDRFSAERPKGSFSTLEIQRTEQGDSAMYLCASSFGQNLGGYTFGSGTRLTVV.

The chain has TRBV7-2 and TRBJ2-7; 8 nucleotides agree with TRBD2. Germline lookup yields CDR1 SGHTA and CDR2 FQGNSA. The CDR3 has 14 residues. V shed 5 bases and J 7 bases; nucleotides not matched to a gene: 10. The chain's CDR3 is CASSPKGGGREQYF. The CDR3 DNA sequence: TGTGCCAGCAGCCCTAAAGGCGGGGGGAGGGAGCAGTACTTC.

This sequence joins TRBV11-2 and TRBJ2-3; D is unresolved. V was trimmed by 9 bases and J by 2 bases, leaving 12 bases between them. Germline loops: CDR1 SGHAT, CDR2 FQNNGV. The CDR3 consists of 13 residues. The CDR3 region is CASMARITDTQYF. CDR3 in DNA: TGTGCCAGTATGGCTAGAATCACAGATACGCAGTATTTT.

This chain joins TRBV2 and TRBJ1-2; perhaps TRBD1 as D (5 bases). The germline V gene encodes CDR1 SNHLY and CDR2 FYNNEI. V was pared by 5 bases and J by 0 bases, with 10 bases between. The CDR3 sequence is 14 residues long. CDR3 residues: CASSMWGANYGYTF. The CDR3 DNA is TGTGCCAGCAGTATGTGGGGGGCTAACTATGGCTACACCTTC. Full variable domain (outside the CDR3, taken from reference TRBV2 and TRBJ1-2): EPEVTQTPSHQVTQMGQEVILRCVPISNHLYFYWYRQILGQKVEFLVSFYNNEISEKSEIFDDQFSVERPDGSNFTLKIRSTKLEDSAMYFCASSMWGANYGYTFGSGTRLTVV.

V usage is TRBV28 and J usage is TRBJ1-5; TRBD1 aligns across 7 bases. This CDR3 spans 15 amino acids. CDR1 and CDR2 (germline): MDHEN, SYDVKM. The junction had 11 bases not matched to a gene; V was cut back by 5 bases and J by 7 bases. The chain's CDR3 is CASSIRDRAYQPQHF. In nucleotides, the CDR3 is TGTGCCAGCAGTATCCGAGACAGGGCATACCAGCCCCAGCATTTT. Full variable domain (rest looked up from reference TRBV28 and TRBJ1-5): DVKVTQSSRYLVKRTGEKVFLECVQDMDHENMFWYRQDPGLGLRLIYFSYDVKMKEKGDIPEGYSVSREKKERFSLILESASTNQTSMYLCASSIRDRAYQPQHFGDGTRLSIL.

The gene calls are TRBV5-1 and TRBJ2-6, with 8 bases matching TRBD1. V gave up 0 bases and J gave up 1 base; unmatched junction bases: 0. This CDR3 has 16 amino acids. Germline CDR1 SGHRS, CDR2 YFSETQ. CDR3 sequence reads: CASSLGDRSGANVLTF. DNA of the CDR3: TGCGCCAGCAGCTTGGGGGACAGGTCTGGGGCCAACGTCCTGACTTTC.

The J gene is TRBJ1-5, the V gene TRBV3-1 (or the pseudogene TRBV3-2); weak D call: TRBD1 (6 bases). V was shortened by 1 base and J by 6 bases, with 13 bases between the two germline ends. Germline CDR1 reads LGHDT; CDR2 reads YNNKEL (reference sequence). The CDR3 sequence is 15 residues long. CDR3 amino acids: CASSQGSGVSQPQHF. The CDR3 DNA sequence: TGTGCCAGCAGCCAAGGTTCAGGGGTAAGTCAGCCCCAGCATTTT.

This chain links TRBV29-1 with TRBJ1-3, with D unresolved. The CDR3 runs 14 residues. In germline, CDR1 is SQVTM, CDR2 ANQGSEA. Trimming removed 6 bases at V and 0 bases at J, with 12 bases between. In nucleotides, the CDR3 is TGCAGCGTGCGGGCTATAGACTCTGGAAACACCATATATTTT. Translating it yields CSVRAIDSGNTIYF.

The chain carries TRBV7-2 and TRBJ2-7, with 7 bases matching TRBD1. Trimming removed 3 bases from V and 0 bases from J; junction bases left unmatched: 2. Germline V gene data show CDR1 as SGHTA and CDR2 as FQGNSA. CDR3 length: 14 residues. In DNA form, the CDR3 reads TGTGCCAGCAGCTTCAGGGGGAGCTCCTACGAGCAGTACTTC. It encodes CASSFRGSSYEQYF.

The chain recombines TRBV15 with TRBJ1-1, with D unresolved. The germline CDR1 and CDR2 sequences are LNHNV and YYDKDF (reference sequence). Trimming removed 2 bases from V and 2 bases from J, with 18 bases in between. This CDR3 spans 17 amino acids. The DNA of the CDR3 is TGTGCCACCAGCAGAACACGGTTGGCAGCGCGAAACACTGAAGCTTTCTTT. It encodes CATSRTRLAARNTEAFF.

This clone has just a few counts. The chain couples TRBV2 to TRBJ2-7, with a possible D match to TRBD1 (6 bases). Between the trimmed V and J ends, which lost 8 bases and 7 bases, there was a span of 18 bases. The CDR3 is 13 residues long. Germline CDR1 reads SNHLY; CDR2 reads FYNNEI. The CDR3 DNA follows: TGTGCCAGCGTCCTCTGGCTAGACAGGGAGCAGTACTTC. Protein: CASVLWLDREQYF.

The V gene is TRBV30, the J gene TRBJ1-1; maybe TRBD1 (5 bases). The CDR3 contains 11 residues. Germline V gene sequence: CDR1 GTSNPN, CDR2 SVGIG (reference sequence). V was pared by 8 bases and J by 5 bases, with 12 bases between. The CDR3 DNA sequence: TGTGCCCATGGGGCCAGAACTGAAGCTTTCTTT. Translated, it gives CAHGARTEAFF.

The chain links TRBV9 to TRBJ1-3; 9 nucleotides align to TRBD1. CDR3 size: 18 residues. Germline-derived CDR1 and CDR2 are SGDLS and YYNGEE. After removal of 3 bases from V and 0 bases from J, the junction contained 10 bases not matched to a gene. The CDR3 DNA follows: TGTGCCAGCAGCGCCCGGGACAGGGTTTGGGGCTCTGGAAACACCATATATTTT. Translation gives CASSARDRVWGSGNTIYF.

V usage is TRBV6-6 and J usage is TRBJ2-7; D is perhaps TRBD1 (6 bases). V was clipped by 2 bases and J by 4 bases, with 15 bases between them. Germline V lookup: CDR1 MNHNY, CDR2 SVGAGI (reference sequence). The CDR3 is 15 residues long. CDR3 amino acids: CASSYLGQSHYEQYF. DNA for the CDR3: TGTGCCAGCAGTTACCTAGGACAGTCCCATTACGAGCAGTACTTC.

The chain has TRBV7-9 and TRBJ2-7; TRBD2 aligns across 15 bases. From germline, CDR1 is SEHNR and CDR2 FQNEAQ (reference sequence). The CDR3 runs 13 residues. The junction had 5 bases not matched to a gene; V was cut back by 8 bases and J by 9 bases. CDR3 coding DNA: TGTGCCAGCGGACTAGCGGGAGGGGCGGGGCAGTACTTC. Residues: CASGLAGGAGQYF.

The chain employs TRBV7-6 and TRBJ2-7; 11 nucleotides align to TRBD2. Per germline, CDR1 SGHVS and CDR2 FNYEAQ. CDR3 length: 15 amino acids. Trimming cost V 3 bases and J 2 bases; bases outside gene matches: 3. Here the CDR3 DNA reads TGTGCCAGCAGCTTGACTAGCGGGGACGCCTACGAGCAGTACTTC. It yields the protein CASSLTSGDAYEQYF.

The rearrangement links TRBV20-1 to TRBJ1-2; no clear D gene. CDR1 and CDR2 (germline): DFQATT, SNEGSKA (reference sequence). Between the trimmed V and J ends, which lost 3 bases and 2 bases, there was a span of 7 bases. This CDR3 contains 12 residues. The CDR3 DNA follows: TGCAGTGCTAGTTCTGTAAACTATGGCTACACCTTC. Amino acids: CSASSVNYGYTF.